This entry lists 14 T cell receptor beta chains sequenced from one sample in a study of blood T cells in healthy people across ages. Combining a sample-barcoded 5' primer with a J-beta primer mix, a second PCR ran for roughly 7 to 12 cycles. One entry per CDR3 protein results from TCRdb running MiXCR on the 5' RACE reads. This sample has some 850,000 distinct CDR3 sequences; roughly 25% occur once, and the top ten carry approximately 2.9%. These data were also reused for a study on T cells of mothers and their children.

The sequencing sample was made of blood. The receptors stem from a boy between 10 and 17 years old in good health.

The chain couples TRBV12-3 or TRBV12-4 to TRBJ2-3, with D hard to call. V was shortened by 3 bases and J by 0 bases, with 10 bases between the two germline ends. The CDR3 length is 15 residues. DNA for the CDR3: TGTGCCAGCAGTTTTTGGGCAGCTAGCACAGATACGCAGTATTTT. Protein: CASSFWAASTDTQYF.

V usage is TRBV3-1 and J usage is TRBJ1-1; D uncertain. CDR1 LGHDT and CDR2 YNNKEL come from the germline V gene (reference sequence). The CDR3 contains 16 residues. The V end lost 0 bases, the J end lost 4 bases, and 15 bases lay between the germline ends. In DNA form, the CDR3 reads TGTGCCAGCAGCCAAGATCTCATGGTGTTTACCACTGAAGCTTTCTTT. This codes for CASSQDLMVFTTEAFF.

The rearrangement uses TRBV2 and TRBJ1-2; TRBD1 might be the D (5 bases). There are 14 residues in the CDR3. V lost 10 bases and J 0 bases, leaving 15 bases between the germline ends. The germline V gene encodes CDR1 SNHLY and CDR2 FYNNEI. The CDR3 region is CATPGGRTNYGYTF. The DNA of the CDR3 is TGTGCCACTCCGGGGGGACGAACTAACTATGGCTACACCTTC.

This clonotype was observed a few times. The chain has TRBV20-1 and TRBJ2-3; 7 bases align to TRBD1. This CDR3 is built from 18 residues. Germline values: CDR1 DFQATT, CDR2 SNEGSKA (reference sequence). V lost 0 bases, J lost 2 bases, and 14 bases stayed unmatched. CDR3 protein: CSARDLGQGDLYTDTQYF. As DNA, the CDR3 is TGCAGTGCTAGAGATCTGGGGCAGGGGGATTTATACACAGATACGCAGTATTTT.

The J gene is TRBJ2-3, the V gene TRBV5-5; the D is unclear. This CDR3 has 16 amino acids. V lost 0 bases, J lost 0 bases, and 11 bases lay in between. Looked up from germline, CDR1 is SGHKS and CDR2 is YYEKEE (reference sequence). CDR3 DNA sequence: TGTGCCAGCAGCTTGGGGTCACCGTCTAGCACAGATACGCAGTATTTT. The encoded protein is CASSLGSPSSTDTQYF.

This clonotype was detected a few times. The chain couples TRBV7-9 to TRBJ2-5; a weak D match, TRBD2 (5 bases). The DNA end lines up better with TRBJ2-1; the J call may be wrong. Germline CDR1 SEHNR, CDR2 FQNEAQ (reference sequence). CDR3 length: 12 amino acids. Written as DNA, the CDR3 is TGTGCCAGCCTCCCGGGGAACAATGAGCAGTTCTTC. Its protein product is CASLPGNNEQFF.

The rearrangement uses TRBV6-1 and TRBJ2-3; D remains ambiguous. The CDR3 has 15 amino acids. V lost 4 bases and J lost 4, with 15 bases in between. Per germline, CDR1 MNHNS and CDR2 SASEGT. The CDR3, as DNA: TGTGCCAGCAGTGTTCTCCTTCAGAAAGCAGATACGCAGTATTTT. As protein: CASSVLLQKADTQYF.

The rearrangement joins TRBV20-1 to TRBJ2-4; possibly TRBD1 or TRBD2 for D (5 bases each). CDR1 and CDR2 from the germline V gene are DFQATT and SNEGSKA (reference sequence). V lost 3 bases and J lost 0, with 12 bases in between. This CDR3 comprises 15 residues. This chain's CDR3 is CSARPHGTAKNIQYF. DNA for the CDR3: TGCAGTGCTAGGCCACACGGGACAGCCAAAAACATTCAGTACTTC.

CDR3 nucleotide sequence: TGCGCCAGCGCGCCGGGGGAGGCCCCTCATCAGCCCCAGCATTTT. This sequence encodes CASAPGEAPHQPQHF. This rearrangement joins TRBV5-1 to TRBJ1-5, with D perhaps matching TRBD1 (5 bases). The V end was cut by 7 bases, the J end by 5 bases, with 19 bases between. This CDR3 has 15 residues. Looked up from germline, CDR1 is SGHRS and CDR2 is YFSETQ.

This clonotype was detected only a few times. This chain joins TRBV10-3 and TRBJ2-3; TRBD2 matches at 9 bases. V dropped 2 bases and J dropped 2; count of bases not matched to a gene: 8. This CDR3 is built from 17 residues. CDR1 and CDR2 (germline): ENHRY, SYGVKD. This CDR3 is CAISEPRLAGHTDTQYF. Here the CDR3 DNA reads TGTGCCATCAGTGAGCCCCGGCTAGCGGGGCACACAGATACGCAGTATTTT.

This clonotype was seen a handful of times. J is TRBJ1-2 and V is TRBV7-2, with D tentatively TRBD1 (6 bases). The CDR3 consists of 14 residues. The germline V gene has CDR1 SGHTA and CDR2 FQGNSA. The V end lost 3 bases, the J end lost 2 bases, and 10 bases lay between the germline ends. CDR3 in amino acids: CASSFGGRNYGYTF. DNA of the CDR3: TGTGCCAGCAGCTTTGGGGGCAGGAACTATGGCTACACCTTC.

This clonotype was picked up a small number of times. The chain carries TRBV15 and TRBJ1-4; no definite D call. The V gene lost 2 bases and the J gene lost 4 bases, with 14 bases spanning the gap. The germline gives CDR1 LNHNV, CDR2 YYDKDF (reference sequence). This CDR3 has 16 amino acids. Here the CDR3 reads CATSRSRMTGNEKLFF. The CDR3 DNA reads as TGTGCCACCAGCAGATCGCGTATGACGGGTAATGAAAAACTGTTTTTT.

This chain joins TRBV19 and TRBJ2-5, with D perhaps TRBD2 (6 bases). CDR1 and CDR2 from the germline V gene are LNHDA and SQIVND (reference sequence). Trimming took off 10 bases at V and 4 bases at J, with 16 bases between the two ends. The CDR3 contains 13 residues. The CDR3 region is CATAGIAGETQYF. The CDR3 DNA follows: TGTGCCACCGCGGGGATTGCAGGAGAGACCCAGTACTTC.

This clonotype turned up a few times. This CDR3 fails to terminate in the conserved phenylalanine or tryptophan, so it likely reflects a read error. V and J are TRBV6-6 and TRBJ1-1; 7 bases fit TRBD1. The ends lost 6 bases at V and 7 bases at J; junction bases unmatched: 5. Germline CDR1 reads MNHNY; CDR2 reads SVGAGI (reference sequence). The CDR3 is made up of 12 amino acids. CDR3: CASSPRGFEAFS. The CDR3 nucleotides read TGTGCCAGCAGCCCCAGGGGGTTTGAAGCTTTCTCT.